The 9 T cell receptor beta chains below were found in one sample sequenced in a study of blood T cell repertoires in COVID-19. Profiling relied on immunoSEQ multiplex PCR, and the TCRdb table lists in-frame clones only, not all of them. The sample holds roughly 17,000 clones, around nine tenths seen once. Sequencing was carried out using peripheral blood. The origin of the receptors is a human donor in a cohort sampled during active COVID-19.

The chain joins TRBV6-5 to TRBJ2-7; the match to TRBD1 covers 8 bases. This CDR3 comprises 15 residues. The V gene's germline CDR1 is MNHEY and CDR2 SVGAGI. After removal of 1 base from V and 4 bases from J, the junction contained 6 bases not matched to a gene. The CDR3 DNA reads TGTGCCAGCAGTTACTTTGCGGACAGGGCTTACGAGCAGTACTTC. It specifies CASSYFADRAYEQYF.

This clone has just a few counts. The V gene is TRBV6-1, the J gene TRBJ2-1; weak D call: TRBD2 (7 bases). The ends were cut back, 1 base at V and 8 bases at J, with 18 bases in the middle. Germline V CDR1 and CDR2: MNHNS, SASEGT. The length of the CDR3 is 16 residues. CDR3 in amino acids: CASSEGRALGGDEQFF. The CDR3 DNA is TGTGCCAGCAGTGAAGGTCGGGCCCTAGGGGGGGATGAGCAGTTCTTC.

The chain employs TRBV3-1 (or the pseudogene TRBV3-2) and TRBJ2-1; D not resolved. The CDR3 runs 13 residues. Germline lookup yields CDR1 LGHDT and CDR2 YNNKEL (reference sequence). V was cut by 1 base and J by 5 bases, with 6 bases left in between. CDR3 nucleotides: TGTGCCAGCAGCCAAGGGGCTGACAATGAGCAGTTCTTC. Translating it yields CASSQGADNEQFF.

This clone occurred once. The chain joins TRBV4-1 to TRBJ2-2, with 10 bases aligning to TRBD2. The CDR3 has 15 residues. The germline CDR1 and CDR2 sequences are MGHRA and YSYEKL. The trim removed 8 bases at V and 1 base at J, leaving 4 bases unmatched. The CDR3 DNA follows: TGCGCCAGCTCTCTAGCGGGAGTGAACACCGGGGAGCTGTTTTTT. It specifies CASSLAGVNTGELFF.

This clone was picked up a small number of times. The chain uses TRBV21-1 and TRBJ1-2. TRBV21-1 has pseudogene status. The CDR3 runs to 15 residues. The CDR3 DNA follows: TGTGCCAGCAGCAAGCGGGCAGCCGAGACTTATGGCTACACCTTC. This sequence encodes CASSKRAAETYGYTF.

The chain combines TRBV5-4 with TRBJ2-7; 8 bases fit TRBD1. Germline values: CDR1 SGHNT, CDR2 YYREEE (reference sequence). V lost 4 bases, J lost 5 bases, and 14 bases stayed unmatched. This CDR3 contains 16 residues. CDR3 amino acids: CASSVGPGTGKNEQYF. The CDR3 DNA reads TGTGCCAGCAGCGTTGGGCCCGGGACAGGAAAAAACGAGCAGTACTTC.

In its sample, this clone was seen once. This chain joins TRBV10-1 and TRBJ1-1, with TRBD1 matching over 8 bases. The CDR3 loop spans 15 amino acids. The ends lost 3 bases at V and 4 bases at J; junction bases unmatched: 7. Germline CDR1 reads WNHNN; CDR2 reads SYGVQD (reference sequence). CDR3 DNA: TGCGCCAGCAGTGACCCCGGACAGGGAGTCACTGAAGCTTTCTTT. Residues: CASSDPGQGVTEAFF.

This rearrangement joins TRBV13 to TRBJ1-1; 7 bases agree with TRBD1. The CDR3 consists of 14 residues. In germline, CDR1 is PRHDT, CDR2 FYEKMQ (reference sequence). Trimming cost V 5 bases and J 1 base; bases outside gene matches: 4. The CDR3 nucleotides are TGTGCCAGCAGCCATCGGACAGGGAACACTGAAGCTTTCTTT. It translates to CASSHRTGNTEAFF.

The rearrangement joins TRBV5-1 to TRBJ2-7; 12 positions match TRBD2. This CDR3 is built from 15 residues. Germline CDR1 and CDR2: SGHRS and YFSETQ. J was trimmed by 5 bases and V by 0 bases; bases with no gene match: 3. The CDR3 DNA follows: TGCGCCAGCAGCTTGGGACTAGCGGGAGTCCACGAGCAGTACTTC. Translation gives CASSLGLAGVHEQYF.